One sample yielded the 25 T cell receptor beta chains listed below, sequenced in a study of regulatory T cells in long-lasting Graves disease. The time point is: newly diagnosed GD, antithyroid drugs for less than 3 months. From RNA extracted from PBMCs, the TCR library was made. Building the TCR beta libraries relied on iRepertoire HTBI primers, and CDR3 regions underwent Arm-PCR. TCRdb used MiXCR to reprocess the multiplex PCR reads, holding one entry per CDR3 protein. The sample holds 530,000 or so distinct CDR3 sequences; more than 15% are singletons and the top ten take 12%. These sequences were also reported in another study, on T cells in Graves' hyperthyroidism and ophthalmopathy.

The sample consisted of peripheral blood mononuclear cells (PBMCs), taken at new diagnosis, from a patient treated with antithyroid drugs. These receptors were taken from a man between 18 and 29 years old with Graves disease.

This clonotype has ten or more counts. This chain links TRBV6-1 with TRBJ1-4; D call uncertain. Trimming pared 6 bases from V and 1 base from J, leaving 21 bases between. CDR1 and CDR2 (germline): MNHNS, SASEGT. CDR3 length equals 18 residues. DNA for the CDR3: TGTGCCAGCAGCTATACACCACCCTCGCGGGTAACTAATGAAAAACTGTTTTTT. It translates to CASSYTPPSRVTNEKLFF.

The sample holds many counts of this clonotype. This chain joins TRBV10-3 and TRBJ2-2; the D gene is possibly TRBD1 (6 bases). The V and J ends lost 2 bases and 8 bases respectively, with 18 bases between them. The germline V gene has CDR1 ENHRY and CDR2 SYGVKD. This CDR3 has 16 residues. CDR3 region: CAISEPGTPKVGELFF. Here the CDR3 DNA reads TGTGCCATCAGTGAGCCCGGGACACCGAAGGTGGGGGAGCTGTTTTTT.

This clonotype came up a few times. This chain connects TRBV27 to TRBJ1-5; D gene ambiguous. Looked up from germline, CDR1 is MNHEY and CDR2 is SMNVEV (reference sequence). V lost 0 bases and J lost 1, with 10 bases in between. The CDR3 has 16 amino acids. The CDR3 region has the DNA TGTGCCAGCAGTTTATCGGGGATGGGCAGCAATCAGCCCCAGCATTTT. Translation: CASSLSGMGSNQPQHF.

This chain uses TRBV5-1 with TRBJ2-4; D is unclear. The CDR3 contains 14 residues. V lost 0 bases to trimming and J lost 6 bases, with 10 bases between them. Germline-derived CDR1 and CDR2 are SGHRS and YFSETQ. The CDR3 protein is CASSLVPVPNIQYF. The CDR3 DNA reads TGCGCCAGCAGCTTGGTGCCGGTTCCAAACATTCAGTACTTC.

In this sample, this clonotype turned up a few times. This CDR3 reads CASSIGENTEAFF. Written as DNA, the CDR3 is TGTGCCAGTAGTATTGGCGAGAACACTGAAGCTTTCTTT. The genes are TRBV19 and TRBJ1-1; D gene ambiguous. The CDR3 sequence is 13 residues long. Germline CDR1 is LNHDA and CDR2 is SQIVND (reference sequence). Trimming removed 3 bases at V and 1 base at J, with 6 bases between.

This clonotype was found many times. The chain employs TRBV30 and TRBJ1-5; possible D gene TRBD1, 5 bases. This CDR3 has 14 residues. Trimming shortened V by 0 bases and J by 5 bases, and 11 bases separated the two germline ends. CDR1 is GTSNPN, CDR2 SVGIG, per germline (reference sequence). CDR3 bases: TGTGCCTGGAGTGTCGGGGGGGTTTATCAGCCCCAGCATTTT. Protein sequence: CAWSVGGVYQPQHF. Variable domain in full (rest from reference TRBV30 and TRBJ1-5): SQTIHQWPATLVQPVGSPLSLECTVEGTSNPNLYWYRQAAGRGLQLLFYSVGIGQISSEVPQNLSASRPQDRQFILSSKKLLLSDSGFYLCAWSVGGVYQPQHFGDGTRLSIL.

The rearrangement joins TRBV6-1 to TRBJ2-2, with D tentatively TRBD1 (6 bases). The CDR3 runs 15 residues. The germline V gene has CDR1 MNHNS and CDR2 SASEGT. V was clipped by 7 bases and J by 4 bases, with 16 bases between them. The CDR3 DNA reads as TGTGCCAGCATTAAGGCAGGGGTCACCACCGGGGAGCTGTTTTTT. Its translation is CASIKAGVTTGELFF.

The gene calls are TRBV7-9 and TRBJ2-1; TRBD2 matches 11 bases. Germline loops: CDR1 SEHNR, CDR2 FQNEAQ (reference sequence). The ends lost 4 bases at V and 0 bases at J; junction bases unmatched: 17. This CDR3 comprises 21 residues. The CDR3 is CASSSTSGSIPRGSSYNEQFF. CDR3 bases: TGTGCCAGCAGCTCCACTAGCGGGAGTATCCCGAGGGGTAGCTCCTACAATGAGCAGTTCTTC.

The rearrangement links TRBV27 to TRBJ1-5; 7 bases agree with TRBD1. V lost 3 bases and J lost 6; bases outside the gene matches: 5. The CDR3 consists of 14 residues. Germline loops: CDR1 MNHEY, CDR2 SMNVEV (reference sequence). The CDR3 DNA sequence: TGTGCCAGCAGTTTGGACAGGAGCTTTCAGCCCCAGCATTTT. It translates to CASSLDRSFQPQHF.

This clonotype was recorded many times. The chain uses TRBV10-3 and TRBJ2-7; 10 nucleotides match TRBD2. V shed 9 bases and J 2 bases; nucleotides not matched to a gene: 4. The CDR3 runs to 13 residues. Germline CDR1 reads ENHRY; CDR2 reads SYGVKD. The DNA for the CDR3 is TGTGCCATTGGAGCGGGAGGGCCCTACGAGCAGTACTTC. Translation gives CAIGAGGPYEQYF.

This clonotype was found many times. The chain couples TRBV20-1 to TRBJ1-1; the D is unclear. Germline assignment: CDR1 DFQATT and CDR2 SNEGSKA (reference sequence). The CDR3 length is 13 residues. V was clipped by 4 bases and J by 5 bases, with 14 bases between them. This chain's CDR3 is CSAKVIQKTEAFF. The DNA of the CDR3 is TGCAGTGCTAAGGTCATACAAAAAACTGAAGCTTTCTTT.

This clonotype was counted only a few times. This chain links TRBV28 with TRBJ2-2, with D possibly TRBD2 on 5 matching bases. The V end lost 3 bases, the J end lost 4 bases, and 12 bases lay between the germline ends. This CDR3 region has 15 residues. Per germline, CDR1 MDHEN and CDR2 SYDVKM. The CDR3 coding sequence is TGTGCCAGCAGTTTGTTCGTCCGGGGCACCGGGGAGCTGTTTTTT. Protein: CASSLFVRGTGELFF. The full variable domain, completed using reference TRBV28 and TRBJ2-2, is DVKVTQSSRYLVKRTGEKVFLECVQDMDHENMFWYRQDPGLGLRLIYFSYDVKMKEKGDIPEGYSVSREKKERFSLILESASTNQTSMYLCASSLFVRGTGELFFGEGSRLTVL.

This clonotype has ten or more counts. The chain employs TRBV27 and TRBJ2-3; D tentatively reads TRBD1 or TRBD2 (6 bases each). This CDR3 is 14 amino acids long. V lost 8 bases to trimming and J lost 2 bases, with 14 bases between them. Germline CDR1 is MNHEY and CDR2 is SMNVEV (reference sequence). In DNA form, the CDR3 reads TGTGCCAGCGGGGGGCTTTCCATCACAGATACGCAGTATTTT. Encoded protein: CASGGLSITDTQYF.

This clonotype has a count of ten or more. The rearrangement links TRBV20-1 to TRBJ2-7; possibly TRBD1 for D (6 bases). The CDR3 length is 16 residues. Between the trimmed V and J ends, which lost 3 bases and 1 base, there was a span of 19 bases. CDR1 is DFQATT and CDR2 is SNEGSKA in the germline V gene (reference sequence). The CDR3 bases are TGCAGTGCTAGCTACCTCTCGGACAGCCTATCCTACGAGCAGTACTTC. Protein product: CSASYLSDSLSYEQYF.

The sample holds a few counts of this clonotype. V and J are TRBV30 and TRBJ1-1, with a possible D match to TRBD1 (6 bases). The CDR3 sequence is 13 residues long. Looked up from germline, CDR1 is GTSNPN and CDR2 is SVGIG (reference sequence). Trimming took off 3 bases at V and 6 bases at J, with 14 bases between the two ends. CDR3 sequence reads: CAWSNYRESEAFF. The CDR3 bases are TGTGCCTGGAGCAACTACAGGGAATCTGAAGCTTTCTTT.

On this clonotype itself: This may be a read error, as it is one base from a much larger clone. The chain is built from TRBV2 and TRBJ2-3, with D possibly being TRBD1 or TRBD2 (5 bases each). V was pared by 6 bases and J by 2 bases, with 15 bases between. The V gene's germline CDR1 is SNHLY and CDR2 FYNNEI. This CDR3 is built from 15 residues. DNA of the CDR3: TGTGCCAGCAGCGACCGGGACCCGTCCACAGATACGCAGTATTTT. Protein sequence: CASSDRDPSTDTQYF.

This rearrangement joins TRBV29-1 to TRBJ2-6; D unresolved. The V end was cut by 4 bases, the J end by 0 bases, with 10 bases between. The CDR3 runs 15 residues. Germline CDR1 SQVTM, CDR2 ANQGSEA. CDR3 residues: CSVALGNSGANVLTF. As DNA, the CDR3 is TGCAGCGTTGCATTGGGGAACTCTGGGGCCAACGTCCTGACTTTC.

This clonotype was observed at least ten times. The CDR3 loop is CASSPYVGERNTEAFF. CDR3 DNA: TGTGCCAGCAGCCCCTATGTGGGGGAGCGGAACACTGAAGCTTTCTTT. The chain joins TRBV7-8 to TRBJ1-1; D is possibly TRBD1 (5 bases). V lost 5 bases and J lost 1, with 17 bases in between. The CDR3 sequence is 16 residues long. Germline CDR1 is SGHVS and CDR2 is FQNEAQ.

This chain uses TRBV4-2 with TRBJ2-2, with TRBD1 identical over 9 bases. Germline values: CDR1 LGHNA, CDR2 YNFKEQ. The trim removed 1 base at V and 4 bases at J, leaving 1 base unmatched. The CDR3 length is 15 residues. The CDR3, as DNA: TGTGCCAGCAGCCAAGTGACAGGGGGCACCGGGGAGCTGTTTTTT. It specifies CASSQVTGGTGELFF.

The V gene is TRBV4-1, the J gene TRBJ1-4; 7 bases line up with TRBD1. CDR3 length: 15 amino acids. The J segment lost 6 bases and the V segment lost 0 bases, leaving 4 bases of the junction unmatched. Germline values: CDR1 MGHRA, CDR2 YSYEKL. In nucleotides, the CDR3 is TGCGCCAGCAGCCAAGACGACAGGGAGGATGAAAAACTGTTTTTT. Translating it yields CASSQDDREDEKLFF.

This clonotype was found many times. The CDR3 sequence is CASSEGQGEPYEQYF. CDR3 coding DNA: TGTGCCAGCAGTGAAGGGCAGGGCGAGCCCTACGAGCAGTACTTC. The chain links TRBV6-1 to TRBJ2-7; tentative D call: TRBD1 (5 bases). The CDR3 has 15 amino acids. CDR1 is MNHNS, CDR2 SASEGT, per germline. Trimming pared 1 base from V and 2 bases from J, leaving 12 bases between.

Turning to this clonotype: A much larger clonotype is one base distant, so this may be a read error. The chain employs TRBV7-9 and TRBJ2-3, with TRBD2 matching 11 bases. The CDR3 covers 16 residues. Germline assignment: CDR1 SEHNR and CDR2 FQNEAQ (reference sequence). The CDR3 loop is CASSLMSSGRSDTEYF. The CDR3 DNA follows: TGTGCCAGCAGCTTAATGTCTAGCGGGAGGTCAGATACGGAGTATTTT.

This clonotype has a handful of counts. The chain couples TRBV10-2 to TRBJ2-3; D is uncertain. V lost 2 bases and J lost 8, with 5 bases in between. The CDR3 length is 11 residues. The V gene's germline CDR1 is WSHSY and CDR2 SAAADI. The chain's CDR3 is CASSERLTQYF. The CDR3 DNA reads TGCGCCAGCAGTGAGCGTCTTACGCAGTATTTT.

This clonotype came up a few times. The chain is built from TRBV19 and TRBJ1-2, with D possibly being TRBD1 (5 bases). Deletions cut 7 bases from V and 5 bases from J, with 20 bases between. Per the germline V gene, CDR1 is LNHDA and CDR2 is SQIVND (reference sequence). The CDR3 sequence is 15 residues long. For the CDR3, the DNA is TGTGCCAGTACAGACGGGACTCAATCGATATATGGCTACACCTTC. It encodes CASTDGTQSIYGYTF.

V is TRBV7-9 and J is TRBJ2-7; 9 positions match TRBD2. Germline V lookup: CDR1 SEHNR, CDR2 FQNEAQ (reference sequence). The CDR3 loop spans 13 amino acids. V gave up 6 bases and J gave up 4 bases; unmatched junction bases: 4. The CDR3 DNA reads TGTGCCAGCAGTCGGACTAGCGCTTACGAGCAGTACTTC. It specifies CASSRTSAYEQYF.